These 11 T cell receptor beta chains were all obtained from the same sample, sequenced in a study of T cell responses to AZD1222 COVID-19 vaccine. The protocol was immunoSEQ multiplex PCR, while the TCRdb copy is restricted to in-frame clones and leaves out a portion. The sample holds 150,000 to 200,000 clones, 85% to 90% seen once. Sequences were derived from peripheral blood, sampled on day 0 of AZD1222 vaccination. Source of these receptors: an adult in good health.

The rearrangement uses TRBV2 and TRBJ1-2; TRBD1 is a possible D gene (5 bases). Germline V gene sequence: CDR1 SNHLY, CDR2 FYNNEI. The CDR3 has 15 residues. V was cut by 8 bases and J by 3 bases, with 19 bases left in between. Here the CDR3 DNA reads TGTGCCAGCCCCTCTGTACAGCGAGGGGACTATGGCTACACCTTC. Residues: CASPSVQRGDYGYTF.

The chain is built from TRBV6-4 and TRBJ2-1; D perhaps matches TRBD1 (5 bases). The CDR3 is 17 residues long. The V gene's germline CDR1 is MRHNA and CDR2 SNTAGT. Trimming left V 6 bases short and J 0 bases short, with 18 bases between. The CDR3 protein is CASSLDETVSSYNEQFF. For the CDR3, the DNA is TGTGCCAGCAGCTTAGACGAGACAGTGAGCTCCTACAATGAGCAGTTCTTC.

The table lists this clone with a count of one. The genes are TRBV19 and TRBJ2-5; D possibly corresponds to TRBD2 (6 bases). This CDR3 is built from 15 residues. Germline V lookup: CDR1 LNHDA, CDR2 SQIVND (reference sequence). V dropped 0 bases and J dropped 4 bases, with 12 bases sitting between them. CDR3 in DNA: TGTGCCAGTAGTATAGATACGGCGGGAAGAGAGACCCAGTACTTC. Encoded protein: CASSIDTAGRETQYF. The full variable domain, rest sourced from reference TRBV19 and TRBJ2-5, is DGGITQSPKYLFRKEGQNVTLSCEQNLNHDAMYWYRQDPGQGLRLIYYSQIVNDFQKGDIAEGYSVSREKKESFPLTVTSAQKNPTAFYLCASSIDTAGRETQYFGPGTRLLVL.

This clone was counted between two and nine times. The CDR3 spells CASSQGLNTEAFF. DNA of the CDR3: TGCGCCAGCAGCCAGGGTCTGAACACTGAAGCTTTCTTT. The chain is built from TRBV5-1 and TRBJ1-1; D is perhaps TRBD1 (5 bases). Trimming left V 4 bases short and J 0 bases short, with 7 bases between. The CDR3 length is 13 residues. Germline CDR1 is SGHRS and CDR2 is YFSETQ.

V gene TRBV14 combines with J gene TRBJ2-4; D unresolved. CDR1 and CDR2 (germline): SGHDN, FVKESK. Trimming removed 1 base from V and 0 bases from J, with 16 bases in between. The CDR3 loop spans 18 amino acids. CDR3: CASSQVERALLAKNIQYF. The CDR3 DNA reads TGTGCCAGCAGCCAAGTAGAACGAGCTCTATTAGCCAAAAACATTCAGTACTTC.

The chain is built from TRBV28 and TRBJ2-7, with 7 bases fitting TRBD1. In germline, CDR1 is MDHEN, CDR2 SYDVKM. The CDR3 contains 13 residues. The V and J ends lost 6 bases and 6 bases, in that order; junction bases with no gene match: 8. CDR3 protein: CASSSGTAIEQYV. Here the CDR3 DNA reads TGTGCCAGCAGCTCGGGGACAGCCATCGAGCAGTACGTC.

V gene TRBV13 combines with J gene TRBJ2-3, with 7 bases aligning to TRBD2. The germline CDR1 and CDR2 sequences are PRHDT and FYEKMQ (reference sequence). The CDR3 runs 12 residues. The J segment lost 8 bases and the V segment lost 4 bases, leaving 3 bases of the junction unmatched. CDR3 DNA: TGTGCCAGCAGCTCCCCGGGGGGTACGCAGTATTTT. Amino acid sequence: CASSSPGGTQYF.

This chain joins TRBV2 and TRBJ1-2; tentatively, D is TRBD1 (5 bases). Trimming removed 6 bases at V and 4 bases at J, with 15 bases between. Germline V gene data show CDR1 as SNHLY and CDR2 as FYNNEI. The CDR3 is made up of 14 amino acids. CDR3 protein: CASSQRGRIYGYTF. The CDR3 DNA follows: TGTGCCAGCAGCCAACGGGGGAGAATCTATGGCTACACCTTC.

This sequence joins TRBV7-3 and TRBJ1-6, with D hard to call. Germline V CDR1 and CDR2: SGHTA, FQGTGA. The CDR3 totals 13 residues. V was clipped by 2 bases and J by 5 bases, with 4 bases between them. The CDR3 region is CASSLVDNSPLHF. CDR3 sequence (DNA): TGTGCCAGCAGCTTAGTGGATAATTCACCCCTCCACTTT.

The CDR3 coding sequence is TGTGCCAGCAGTCAAGTGCTGCAAAGGACTGAAGCTTTCTTT. Residues: CASSQVLQRTEAFF. The chain employs TRBV28 and TRBJ1-1; D is unresolved. The germline CDR1 and CDR2 sequences are MDHEN and SYDVKM. V was shortened by 5 bases and J by 5 bases, with 15 bases between the two germline ends. This CDR3 is built from 14 residues. The full variable domain, completed using reference TRBV28 and TRBJ1-1, is DVKVTQSSRYLVKRTGEKVFLECVQDMDHENMFWYRQDPGLGLRLIYFSYDVKMKEKGDIPEGYSVSREKKERFSLILESASTNQTSMYLCASSQVLQRTEAFFGQGTRLTVV.

This chain connects TRBV5-6 to TRBJ2-1; no reliable D call. V shed 4 bases and J shed 5 bases, with 7 bases lying between them. The CDR3 consists of 12 residues. Per the germline V gene, CDR1 is SGHDT and CDR2 is YYEEEE. In DNA, the CDR3 is TGTGCCAGCAGCAGGAATAACAATGAGCAGTTCTTC. This gives the protein CASSRNNNEQFF. The full variable domain, rest sourced from reference TRBV5-6 and TRBJ2-1, is DAGVTQSPTHLIKTRGQQVTLRCSPKSGHDTVSWYQQALGQGPQFIFQYYEEEERQRGNFPDRFSGHQFPNYSSELNVNALLLGDSALYLCASSRNNNEQFFGPGTRLTVL.